The 26 T cell receptor beta chains below come from one sample, sequenced in a study of a mutant IDH1 vaccine in newly diagnosed glioma. The time point denotes: baseline, week 1 (first vaccination visit). Described treatment: pre-vaccination baseline after standard-of-care therapy. Profiling relied on immunoSEQ multiplex PCR, and the TCRdb table lists in-frame clones only, not all of them. The table has around 54,000 clones, approximately 78% seen once. The sample here was PBMCs, taken from a glioma patient treated with radiotherapy, temozolomide or both. The source is a man aged 18 to 30 with glioma.

This clone was counted between two and nine times. The gene calls are TRBV7-2 and TRBJ1-2; D unclear. Per germline, CDR1 SGHTA and CDR2 FQGNSA. There are 17 residues in the CDR3. Trimming stripped 0 bases from V and 0 bases from J, with 14 bases between. In nucleotides, the CDR3 is TGTGCCAGCAGCTTAGCGGTCAGCCAACCAGCTAACTATGGCTACACCTTC. It codes for CASSLAVSQPANYGYTF.

The genes are TRBV4-3 and TRBJ1-1; no reliable D call. Germline loops: CDR1 LGHNA, CDR2 YSLEER. The CDR3 extends over 15 amino acids. The V end was cut by 0 bases, the J end by 2 bases, with 10 bases between. The CDR3 DNA reads TGCGCCAGCAGCCAAGATTGGCGGGGAAACACTGAAGCTTTCTTT. It specifies CASSQDWRGNTEAFF.

The chain joins TRBV5-1 to TRBJ2-1; 11 bases are shared with TRBD2. V gave up 4 bases and J gave up 4 bases; unmatched junction bases: 4. Germline CDR1 and CDR2: SGHRS and YFSETQ. CDR3 size: 15 residues. The CDR3 here is CASSATSGAYNEQFF. CDR3 coding DNA: TGCGCCAGCAGCGCGACTAGCGGGGCTTACAATGAGCAGTTCTTC.

The V gene is TRBV5-6, the J gene TRBJ1-2; 9 bases map to TRBD1. Trimming took 3 bases from V and 1 from J; bases not matched to a gene: 4. Germline V gives CDR1 SGHDT, CDR2 YYEEEE. The CDR3 is 15 amino acids. The CDR3 nucleotides are TGTGCCAGCAGCTCACCGGGACAGGGTAACTATGGCTACACCTTC. Translated, it gives CASSSPGQGNYGYTF. The complete variable domain, with remaining parts taken from reference TRBV5-6 and TRBJ1-2, reads DAGVTQSPTHLIKTRGQQVTLRCSPKSGHDTVSWYQQALGQGPQFIFQYYEEEERQRGNFPDRFSGHQFPNYSSELNVNALLLGDSALYLCASSSPGQGNYGYTFGSGTRLTVV.

V usage is TRBV4-1 and J usage is TRBJ1-2; TRBD1 matches 7 bases. Germline V CDR1 and CDR2: MGHRA, YSYEKL. CDR3 length: 18 amino acids. V lost 6 bases to trimming and J lost 1 base; unmatched junction nucleotides: 17. The CDR3 region has the DNA TGCGCCAGCAGATGGTTGGCATACGGGGACAGCCTTAACTATGGCTACACCTTC. Translated, it gives CASRWLAYGDSLNYGYTF.

The chain combines TRBV6-5 with TRBJ2-7; possibly TRBD1 for D (6 bases). Trimming pared 5 bases from V and 0 bases from J, leaving 11 bases between. CDR3 length equals 14 residues. Germline CDR1 reads MNHEY; CDR2 reads SVGAGI. CDR3 protein: CASSNPRGSYEQYF. CDR3 DNA sequence: TGTGCCAGCAGTAATCCCAGGGGCTCCTACGAGCAGTACTTC.

The CDR3 is CASSPGWTSNTEAFF. CDR3 nucleotide sequence: TGTGCCAGCAGCCCCGGCTGGACATCGAACACTGAAGCTTTCTTT. This chain joins TRBV7-8 and TRBJ1-1, with D perhaps TRBD1 (5 bases). Germline V gives CDR1 SGHVS, CDR2 FQNEAQ. Trimming cost V 5 bases and J 1 base, with 14 bases left between them. This CDR3 comprises 15 residues.

The chain employs TRBV5-4 and TRBJ2-6; D is perhaps TRBD1 (5 bases). Germline V gives CDR1 SGHNT, CDR2 YYREEE (reference sequence). There are 16 residues in the CDR3. V was shortened by 2 bases and J by 0 bases, with 9 bases between the two germline ends. The CDR3 DNA reads as TGTGCCAGCAGCTTCCGACAGAGCTCTGGGGCCAACGTCCTGACTTTC. Translating gives CASSFRQSSGANVLTF.

DNA of the CDR3: TGTGCCAGCAGTTATGAGTTTGGAAACACCATATATTTT. It encodes CASSYEFGNTIYF. V is TRBV6-5 and J is TRBJ1-3; the D is unclear. Trimming shortened V by 3 bases and J by 3 bases, and 6 bases separated the two germline ends. CDR3 length equals 13 residues. Germline CDR1 MNHEY, CDR2 SVGAGI.

This clone was seen just once. The rearrangement links TRBV15 to TRBJ1-2, with 7 bases that match TRBD1. Germline CDR1 is LNHNV and CDR2 is YYDKDF (reference sequence). Germline trimming cut 0 bases from V and 6 bases from J; bases unmatched to any gene: 7. The CDR3 has 15 amino acids. The CDR3 loop is CATSRDRDRLNGYTF. For the CDR3, the DNA is TGTGCCACCAGCAGAGATCGGGACAGACTAAATGGCTACACCTTC.

The gene calls are TRBV4-2 and TRBJ2-6, with D unclear. The germline CDR1 and CDR2 sequences are LGHNA and YNFKEQ. The CDR3 consists of 19 residues. Trimming took 0 bases from V and 0 from J, leaving 15 bases between them. The CDR3: CASSQDGRPQNSGANVLTF. CDR3 coding DNA: TGTGCCAGCAGCCAAGATGGCCGTCCACAAAACTCTGGGGCCAACGTCCTGACTTTC.

The chain is built from TRBV7-9 and TRBJ2-7; the D is unclear. This CDR3 spans 12 amino acids. Trimming removed 5 bases at V and 2 bases at J, with 7 bases between. CDR1 is SEHNR and CDR2 is FQNEAQ in the germline V gene (reference sequence). CDR3 protein: CASSAAPYEQYF. The CDR3 DNA follows: TGTGCCAGCAGCGCCGCCCCCTACGAGCAGTACTTC. Full variable domain (missing parts from reference TRBV7-9 and TRBJ2-7): DTGVSQNPRHKITKRGQNVTFRCDPISEHNRLYWYRQTLGQGPEFLTYFQNEAQLEKSRLLSDRFSAERPKGSFSTLEIQRTEQGDSAMYLCASSAAPYEQYFGPGTRLTVT.

V is TRBV7-2 and J is TRBJ2-7; no clear D. Per the germline V gene, CDR1 is SGHTA and CDR2 is FQGNSA. This CDR3 is built from 14 residues. Trimming stripped 4 bases from V and 3 bases from J, with 13 bases between. This chain's CDR3 is CASSSDPLIYEQYF. DNA for the CDR3: TGTGCCAGCAGCTCGGACCCACTAATCTACGAGCAGTACTTC.

This clone is deemed medium-sized. V is TRBV7-9 and J is TRBJ1-1; no clear D. CDR1 is SEHNR and CDR2 is FQNEAQ in the germline V gene (reference sequence). The CDR3 runs to 14 residues. With 1 base removed from V and 2 bases from J, the gap between germline ends came to 8 bases. The CDR3 sequence: CASSLGLHNTEAFF. The CDR3 DNA reads TGTGCCAGCAGCTTAGGTCTCCACAACACTGAAGCTTTCTTT. Together with reference TRBV7-9 and TRBJ1-1, the CDR3 gives the full variable domain: DTGVSQNPRHKITKRGQNVTFRCDPISEHNRLYWYRQTLGQGPEFLTYFQNEAQLEKSRLLSDRFSAERPKGSFSTLEIQRTEQGDSAMYLCASSLGLHNTEAFFGQGTRLTVV.

The rearrangement uses TRBV5-1 and TRBJ2-2; possible D gene TRBD2, 6 bases. Germline assignment: CDR1 SGHRS and CDR2 YFSETQ. The CDR3 totals 13 residues. Trimming removed 7 bases at V and 2 bases at J, with 9 bases between. CDR3 in amino acids: CASRRGNTGELFF. CDR3 DNA: TGCGCCAGCCGGAGGGGCAACACCGGGGAGCTGTTTTTT.

The chain couples TRBV9 to TRBJ2-7, with D possibly TRBD2 on 6 matching bases. The CDR3 is made up of 17 amino acids. V was shortened by 0 bases and J by 0 bases, with 16 bases between the two germline ends. Per germline, CDR1 SGDLS and CDR2 YYNGEE. The DNA for the CDR3 is TGTGCCAGCAGCGTAGGCCTTTCGGGAGAGGTCTCCTACGAGCAGTACTTC. Amino acid sequence: CASSVGLSGEVSYEQYF.

The rearrangement uses TRBV30 and TRBJ2-1; D perhaps matches TRBD2 (6 bases). CDR3 length equals 16 residues. V gave up 0 bases and J gave up 0 bases, with 12 bases separating them. The germline gives CDR1 GTSNPN, CDR2 SVGIG (reference sequence). CDR3 sequence: CAWSVGPGGSYNEQFF. CDR3 DNA sequence: TGTGCCTGGAGTGTAGGCCCCGGGGGCTCCTACAATGAGCAGTTCTTC.

The gene calls are TRBV5-5 and TRBJ1-3, with 7 bases lining up with TRBD1. Germline V CDR1 and CDR2: SGHKS, YYEKEE (reference sequence). The CDR3 consists of 15 residues. Trimming took 0 bases from V and 3 from J; bases not matched to a gene: 3. CDR3: CASSLGQGNGNTIYF. The DNA of the CDR3 is TGTGCCAGCAGCTTGGGACAGGGAAATGGAAACACCATATATTTT.

The sample holds one count of this clone. The chain uses TRBV6-5 and TRBJ1-1; 7 bases map to TRBD1. CDR3 length: 13 amino acids. Germline V CDR1 and CDR2: MNHEY, SVGAGI. The ends lost 8 bases at V and 10 bases at J; junction bases unmatched: 13. CDR3 nucleotide sequence: TGTGCCAGCGGGGTCAGACAGGGTTTTGGAGCTTTCTTT. It translates to CASGVRQGFGAFF.

This CDR3 reads CASSIFETGPNYGYTF. The CDR3 DNA reads as TGTGCCAGTAGCATTTTCGAGACAGGGCCGAACTATGGCTACACCTTC. V usage is TRBV19 and J usage is TRBJ1-2; 7 bases are shared with TRBD1. Per the germline V gene, CDR1 is LNHDA and CDR2 is SQIVND (reference sequence). This CDR3 has 16 residues. The trim removed 6 bases at V and 2 bases at J, leaving 12 bases unmatched.

This chain connects TRBV13 to TRBJ1-1; a weak D match, TRBD1 (5 bases). Per germline, CDR1 PRHDT and CDR2 FYEKMQ (reference sequence). This CDR3 spans 15 amino acids. The V end was cut by 0 bases, the J end by 9 bases, with 17 bases between. The DNA of the CDR3 is TGTGCCAGCAGCTTAGGGACCAAAGGGCGGGGCCAAGCTTTCTTT. Amino acid sequence: CASSLGTKGRGQAFF.

The chain carries TRBV5-6 and TRBJ1-1; the D is unclear. Germline CDR1 is SGHDT and CDR2 is YYEEEE. CDR3 length: 12 amino acids. Trimming took off 4 bases at V and 8 bases at J, with 12 bases between the two ends. Here the CDR3 reads CASSRDSLEAFF. The CDR3 DNA follows: TGTGCCAGCAGCCGCGATAGTTTAGAAGCTTTCTTT.

This clone was seen a handful of times. The chain carries TRBV30 and TRBJ1-2; D gene ambiguous. The CDR3 covers 13 residues. Germline V gene sequence: CDR1 GTSNPN, CDR2 SVGIG (reference sequence). V was cut by 0 bases and J by 5 bases, with 10 bases left in between. CDR3 sequence reads: CAWSVRVDYGYTF. In DNA, the CDR3 is TGTGCCTGGAGTGTACGGGTGGATTATGGCTACACCTTC.

The chain uses TRBV13 and TRBJ2-3; TRBD2 aligns across 8 bases. Germline V CDR1 and CDR2: PRHDT, FYEKMQ (reference sequence). This CDR3 region has 16 residues. Trimming removed 5 bases from V and 3 bases from J; junction bases left unmatched: 10. In DNA form, the CDR3 reads TGTGCCAGCAGCCTACTAGCGGAGGATAGGACAGATACGCAGTATTTT. Its protein is CASSLLAEDRTDTQYF.

The chain recombines TRBV29-1 with TRBJ2-3, with D hard to call. The germline V gene encodes CDR1 SQVTM and CDR2 ANQGSEA. V was clipped by 3 bases and J by 3 bases, with 7 bases between them. The CDR3 spans 12 residues. CDR3 loop: CSVEGMTDTQYF. CDR3 in DNA: TGCAGCGTTGAGGGGATGACAGATACGCAGTATTTT.

The rearrangement joins TRBV20-1 to TRBJ2-3; D gene uncertain. V lost 3 bases and J 2 bases, leaving 0 bases between the germline ends. The CDR3 is made up of 10 amino acids. Per germline, CDR1 DFQATT and CDR2 SNEGSKA (reference sequence). The CDR3 sequence: CSASTDTQYF. The CDR3 nucleotides read TGCAGTGCTAGCACAGATACGCAGTATTTT.